The 10 T cell receptor beta chains listed next were all sequenced from one sample in a study of graft-versus-host responses after intestinal transplantation. Processing of graft tissue released intraepithelial and lamina propria lymphocytes. Method: immunoSEQ multiplex PCR; TCRdb's copy keeps in-frame clones and lacks some. The table includes approximately 3,800 clones, roughly two thirds detected once. The specimen comprised ileum tissue, sampled about 1,000 days after intestinal transplantation. The receptors were sampled from a human patient who received an intestinal transplant, so some T cells may come from the graft donor.

This clone was observed a handful of times. The chain couples TRBV2 to TRBJ2-7, with D hard to call. V lost 0 bases to trimming and J lost 3 bases, with 6 bases between them. The germline V gene encodes CDR1 SNHLY and CDR2 FYNNEI. CDR3 length: 13 amino acids. The CDR3 region is CASSEAPGYEQYF. As DNA, the CDR3 is TGTGCCAGCAGTGAAGCGCCCGGCTACGAGCAGTACTTC.

V and J are TRBV5-6 and TRBJ2-7; 7 positions agree with TRBD1. The CDR3 is 15 residues long. Germline V lookup: CDR1 SGHDT, CDR2 YYEEEE. The J segment lost 3 bases and the V segment lost 4 bases, leaving 10 bases of the junction unmatched. CDR3 bases: TGTGCCAGCAGCACCCGGGACAGAGGGTTCTACGAGCAGTACTTC. Translating it yields CASSTRDRGFYEQYF. The variable domain in full, with the rest retrieved from reference TRBV5-6 and TRBJ2-7, is DAGVTQSPTHLIKTRGQQVTLRCSPKSGHDTVSWYQQALGQGPQFIFQYYEEEERQRGNFPDRFSGHQFPNYSSELNVNALLLGDSALYLCASSTRDRGFYEQYFGPGTRLTVT.

The chain combines TRBV28 with TRBJ2-7, with D possibly being TRBD2 (6 bases). The V gene's germline CDR1 is MDHEN and CDR2 SYDVKM. V was trimmed by 3 bases and J by 0 bases, leaving 9 bases between them. The CDR3 is made up of 14 amino acids. The CDR3, as DNA: TGTGCCAGCAGTTTTGGAGGGCGCTCCTACGAGCAGTACTTC. It codes for CASSFGGRSYEQYF.

This chain links TRBV2 with TRBJ1-1; maybe TRBD1 (5 bases). Trimming shortened V by 8 bases and J by 4 bases, and 14 bases separated the two germline ends. The CDR3 is 13 residues long. Per the germline V gene, CDR1 is SNHLY and CDR2 is FYNNEI. The CDR3 loop is CASEGWGSTEAFF. The DNA of the CDR3 is TGTGCCAGCGAAGGTTGGGGGAGCACTGAAGCTTTCTTT.

The rearrangement joins TRBV2 to TRBJ2-1; 9 nucleotides line up with TRBD2. V gave up 4 bases and J gave up 3 bases; unmatched junction bases: 4. CDR3 size: 15 residues. Germline V gives CDR1 SNHLY, CDR2 FYNNEI. Here the CDR3 reads CASSVASGNYNEQFF. The CDR3 DNA reads TGTGCCAGCAGTGTCGCTAGCGGGAACTACAATGAGCAGTTCTTC.

The chain is built from TRBV27 and TRBJ1-4; D gene uncertain. With 4 bases removed from V and 8 bases from J, the gap between germline ends came to 5 bases. The germline gives CDR1 MNHEY, CDR2 SMNVEV (reference sequence). CDR3 size: 11 residues. The CDR3 is CASSSGEKLFF. CDR3 in DNA: TGTGCCAGCAGTTCTGGGGAAAAACTGTTTTTT.

The chain recombines TRBV7-6 with TRBJ1-6; 9 bases align to TRBD1. Germline V CDR1 and CDR2: SGHVS, FNYEAQ. After removal of 1 base from V and 7 bases from J, the junction contained 5 bases not matched to a gene. This CDR3 is 16 amino acids long. Here the CDR3 DNA reads TGTGCCAGCAGCTTAGAGGGACAGGGTTCAAATTCACCCCTCCACTTT. The encoded protein is CASSLEGQGSNSPLHF.

V gene TRBV28 combines with J gene TRBJ2-7; a possible D gene is TRBD2 (6 bases). Per germline, CDR1 MDHEN and CDR2 SYDVKM. The CDR3 totals 15 residues. Trimming removed 1 base from V and 2 bases from J, with 12 bases in between. As DNA, the CDR3 is TGTGCCAGCAGTTTATCCGGGAGTGACCCCTACGAGCAGTACTTC. This sequence encodes CASSLSGSDPYEQYF.

J is TRBJ2-7 and V is TRBV10-3, with 9 nucleotides matching TRBD1. V trimming: 4 bases; J trimming: 5 bases; junction bases outside the gene matches: 9. This CDR3 is built from 15 residues. Germline V gene lookup returns CDR1 ENHRY and CDR2 SYGVKD. The CDR3 DNA sequence: TGTGCCATCAGTGCGCCGGGACAGGGTAGGAACGAGCAGTACTTC. Protein sequence: CAISAPGQGRNEQYF.

The chain couples TRBV27 to TRBJ2-1; 10 bases are a match to TRBD2. Germline lookup yields CDR1 MNHEY and CDR2 SMNVEV (reference sequence). This CDR3 contains 15 residues. Trimming removed 3 bases from V and 6 bases from J; junction bases left unmatched: 5. The CDR3 region is CASSFVTSGANEQFF. The CDR3, as DNA: TGTGCCAGCAGTTTTGTCACTAGCGGGGCCAATGAGCAGTTCTTC.